The 5 T cell receptor beta chains reported below all come from one sample, sequenced in a study of blood T cells in healthy people across ages. Using a J-beta primer mix together with a sample-barcoded 5' primer, a second PCR was run for roughly 6 to 12 cycles. TCRdb reanalysed the 5' RACE reads using MiXCR and keeps one entry per CDR3 protein. The table lists around 700,000 distinct CDR3 sequences, 20% to 25% of them singletons. These data also featured in a second study, about T cells of mothers and their children.

Sequencing was performed on blood. The source of these receptors is a boy aged 10-17 years in good health.

This clonotype came up many times. The V gene is TRBV29-1, the J gene TRBJ2-4, with 9 bases identical to TRBD2. V trimming: 3 bases; J trimming: 4 bases; junction bases outside the gene matches: 4. Germline CDR1 is SQVTM and CDR2 is ANQGSEA. This CDR3 has 14 amino acids. The CDR3 bases are TGCAGCGTTGAGGGACTAGCAGAAAAAAACATTCAGTACTTC. Translated, it gives CSVEGLAEKNIQYF.

The genes are TRBV11-1 and TRBJ1-1, with D possibly TRBD1 on 5 matching bases. Germline V gene lookup returns CDR1 SGHAT and CDR2 FQDESV (reference sequence). V was cut by 6 bases and J by 11 bases, with 13 bases left in between. The CDR3 has 11 amino acids. CDR3 in DNA: TGTGCCAGCAGGAGGGACGTTAAGGCTTTCTTT. It translates to CASRRDVKAFF.

This clonotype was observed many times. The V gene is TRBV28, the J gene TRBJ2-5; D is perhaps TRBD1 (5 bases). Trimming stripped 6 bases from V and 4 bases from J, with 21 bases between. Germline V gene lookup returns CDR1 MDHEN and CDR2 SYDVKM. The CDR3 extends over 16 amino acids. The CDR3 spells CASSVGVGLSGETQYF. As DNA, the CDR3 is TGTGCCAGCAGCGTTGGGGTGGGGCTTTCGGGAGAGACCCAGTACTTC.

The table lists this clonotype with a few counts. The chain has TRBV3-1 and TRBJ1-1; unclear D gene. Germline V gene data show CDR1 as LGHDT and CDR2 as YNNKEL (reference sequence). The CDR3 loop spans 11 amino acids. Deletions cut 3 bases from V and 3 bases from J, with 2 bases between. The CDR3 reads CASSHYTEAFF. The CDR3, as DNA: TGTGCCAGCAGCCATTACACTGAAGCTTTCTTT.

This clonotype turned up a few times. The chain couples TRBV13 to TRBJ2-7, with 10 positions matching TRBD1. The CDR3 sequence is 17 residues long. Germline V CDR1 and CDR2: PRHDT, FYEKMQ (reference sequence). V dropped 5 bases and J dropped 3; count of bases not matched to a gene: 13. CDR3: CASSNLWKGTGVYEQYF. CDR3 DNA sequence: TGTGCCAGCAGCAACCTGTGGAAAGGGACAGGGGTCTACGAGCAGTACTTC.